This paragraph reports one T cell receptor (beta chain). Its target is not known. The data were taken from a study of identical twins. Carrying unique molecular identifiers, the cDNA also gained a universal primer site through template switching. A single record per CDR3 protein comes from TCRdb applying MiXCR to the 5' RACE reads. The data contain around 670,000 distinct CDR3 sequences, roughly 6% of them seen just once; the ten biggest clones take up 1.5% to 2%. Study conclusions and caveats: A partial confounding effect on zero-insertion analyses could come from invariant MAIT and iNKT cells. Conclusions rested on cross-sectional statistics rather than following the same donors. Out-of-frame alpha sequences that twins shared showed excess low generation probability.

The V and J ends lost 2 bases and 3 bases respectively, with 9 bases between them. The CDR3 covers 14 residues. Germline lookup yields CDR1 KGHDR and CDR2 SFDVKD. The V gene is TRBV24-1, the J gene TRBJ2-5; either TRBD1 or TRBD2 may supply D (5 bases each). The sample consisted of naive T cells sorted from blood. The TCR sequence derives from a young man in good health. The CDR3, as DNA: TGTGCCACCAGTGATTGGGGGACCGAAGAGACCCAGTACTTC. This translates into CATSDWGTEETQYF.